These T cell receptor beta chains were read from a single sample in a study of shared clonotypes between healthy human individuals. Sequencing used immunoSEQ multiplex PCR; TCRdb keeps in-frame clones, though not all of them. The sample yields 1,100,000 or so clones, around 78% seen once. Input material: memory CD4+ T cells from PBMCs. The receptors come from a young man in good health. Some clones in this sample may be carry-over from other donors' samples. Both conserved end residues are part of each CDR3. Each record gives: clone size, J gene, V gene, D gene, CDR3 protein, CDR3 DNA. D genes are given only for firm matches. Clone size is shown for a subset of rows, as once, few, many or a class of expanded clone.

clone_size: once
j_call: TRBJ1-5
v_call: TRBV30
d_call: NA
cdr3_aa: CAWSVSSNQPQHF
cdr3_nt: TGTGCCTGGAGTGTCAGCAGCAATCAGCCCCAGCATTTT

clone_size: NA
j_call: TRBJ2-3
v_call: TRBV6-1
d_call: TRBD2
cdr3_aa: CASRGLGADTQYF
cdr3_nt: TGTGCCAGCAGGGGACTAGGGGCGGATACGCAGTATTTT

clone_size: NA
j_call: TRBJ2-7
v_call: TRBV28
d_call: TRBD1
cdr3_aa: CASSFPGQLVYEQYF
cdr3_nt: TGTGCCAGCAGTTTCCCGGGACAGCTAGTTTACGAGCAGTACTTC

clone_size: NA
j_call: TRBJ1-2
v_call: TRBV5-4
d_call: NA
cdr3_aa: CASSLGGGYGYTF
cdr3_nt: TGTGCCAGCAGCTTGGGGGGCGGCTATGGCTACACCTTC

clone_size: few
j_call: TRBJ2-1
v_call: TRBV11-2
d_call: NA
cdr3_aa: CASSVERRNNEQFF
cdr3_nt: TGTGCCAGCAGCGTAGAGCGGAGGAACAATGAGCAGTTCTTC

clone_size: NA
j_call: TRBJ1-2
v_call: TRBV5-1
d_call: TRBD1
cdr3_aa: CASSRDRGAGYGYTF
cdr3_nt: TGCGCCAGCAGCAGGGACAGGGGGGCGGGCTATGGCTACACCTTC

clone_size: NA
j_call: TRBJ2-6
v_call: TRBV11-1
d_call: NA
cdr3_aa: CASSYAVAGANVLTF
cdr3_nt: TGTGCCAGCAGTTATGCGGTGGCTGGGGCCAACGTCCTGACTTTC

clone_size: NA
j_call: TRBJ2-7
v_call: TRBV11-2
d_call: NA
cdr3_aa: CASSPLTVSSYEQYF
cdr3_nt: TGTGCCAGCAGCCCCCTGACAGTGAGCTCCTACGAGCAGTACTTC

clone_size: once
j_call: TRBJ2-2
v_call: TRBV7-8
d_call: TRBD2
cdr3_aa: CASSPGLAGGTGELFF
cdr3_nt: TGTGCCAGCAGCCCAGGACTAGCGGGAGGGACCGGGGAGCTGTTTTTT

clone_size: NA
j_call: TRBJ2-7
v_call: TRBV27
d_call: NA
cdr3_aa: CASSKRSGTPYYEQYF
cdr3_nt: TGTGCCAGCAGTAAGCGGTCCGGGACACCCTACTACGAGCAGTACTTC

clone_size: few
j_call: TRBJ1-2
v_call: TRBV5-3
d_call: NA
cdr3_aa: CASSFQKDGYTF
cdr3_nt: TGTGCCAGCAGCTTTCAGAAGGATGGCTACACCTTC

clone_size: once
j_call: TRBJ2-2
v_call: TRBV9
d_call: NA
cdr3_aa: CASSVGVGSDTGELFF
cdr3_nt: TGTGCCAGCAGCGTAGGAGTCGGGAGCGACACCGGGGAGCTGTTTTTT

clone_size: NA
j_call: TRBJ1-1
v_call: TRBV28
d_call: NA
cdr3_aa: CASTSGGAVTEAFF
cdr3_nt: TGTGCCAGTACCTCGGGGGGGGCGGTCACTGAAGCTTTCTTT

clone_size: NA
j_call: TRBJ2-2
v_call: TRBV5-4
d_call: TRBD1
cdr3_aa: CASSLQGANTGELFF
cdr3_nt: TGTGCCAGCAGCTTACAGGGGGCGAACACCGGGGAGCTGTTTTTT

clone_size: NA
j_call: TRBJ2-7
v_call: TRBV7-2
d_call: NA
cdr3_aa: CASSLAGLRAYEQYF
cdr3_nt: TGTGCCAGCAGCTTAGCCGGGCTTAGGGCCTACGAGCAGTACTTC

clone_size: NA
j_call: TRBJ2-3
v_call: TRBV7-3
d_call: NA
cdr3_aa: CASSPAAAPGTQYF
cdr3_nt: TGTGCCAGCAGCCCCGCCGCCGCGCCGGGTACGCAGTATTTT

clone_size: many
j_call: TRBJ1-1
v_call: TRBV11-2
d_call: NA
cdr3_aa: CASSPISGVNTEAFF
cdr3_nt: TGTGCCAGCAGCCCAATTTCCGGGGTCAACACTGAAGCTTTCTTT

clone_size: NA
j_call: TRBJ1-1
v_call: TRBV2
d_call: NA
cdr3_aa: CASSEFGVTEAFF
cdr3_nt: TGTGCCAGCAGTGAATTTGGGGTTACTGAAGCTTTCTTT

clone_size: NA
j_call: TRBJ2-3
v_call: TRBV5-1
d_call: NA
cdr3_aa: CASRVPGASNTQYF
cdr3_nt: TGCGCCAGCAGAGTTCCAGGGGCTTCGAATACGCAGTATTTT

clone_size: NA
j_call: TRBJ1-5
v_call: TRBV5-1
d_call: NA
cdr3_aa: CASSLDPGQYGNQPQHF
cdr3_nt: TGCGCCAGCAGCTTGGATCCAGGACAGTATGGCAATCAGCCCCAGCATTTT

clone_size: NA
j_call: TRBJ1-2
v_call: TRBV6-1
d_call: NA
cdr3_aa: CASSEQLYGYTF
cdr3_nt: TGTGCCAGCAGTGAACAGTTGTATGGCTACACCTTC

clone_size: NA
j_call: TRBJ1-5
v_call: TRBV28
d_call: NA
cdr3_aa: CASSRYQPQHF
cdr3_nt: TGTGCCAGCAGTCGTTATCAGCCCCAGCATTTT

clone_size: NA
j_call: TRBJ2-1
v_call: TRBV28
d_call: NA
cdr3_aa: CASQPLSYNEQFF
cdr3_nt: TGTGCCAGCCAGCCTCTCTCCTACAATGAGCAGTTCTTC

clone_size: many
j_call: TRBJ1-2
v_call: TRBV5-1
d_call: NA
cdr3_aa: CASSLGDRNYGYTF
cdr3_nt: TGCGCCAGCAGCTTGGGAGACAGGAACTATGGCTACACCTTC

clone_size: NA
j_call: TRBJ2-2
v_call: TRBV4-1
d_call: NA
cdr3_aa: CASSQEWVVGELFF
cdr3_nt: TGCGCCAGCAGCCAAGAGTGGGTGGTCGGGGAGCTGTTTTTT

clone_size: NA
j_call: TRBJ1-3
v_call: TRBV7-2
d_call: NA
cdr3_aa: CASSLSPANSGNTIYF
cdr3_nt: TGTGCCAGCAGCCTGTCGCCAGCGAACTCTGGAAACACCATATATTTT

clone_size: NA
j_call: TRBJ2-4
v_call: TRBV7-9
d_call: TRBD1
cdr3_aa: CASSPRQGMSGNIQYF
cdr3_nt: TGTGCCAGCAGCCCCCGACAGGGGATGTCTGGGAACATTCAGTACTTC

clone_size: NA
j_call: TRBJ1-2
v_call: TRBV28
d_call: NA
cdr3_aa: CASRFGGADPYGYTF
cdr3_nt: TGTGCCAGCCGCTTTGGGGGGGCGGACCCATATGGCTACACCTTC

clone_size: NA
j_call: TRBJ1-4
v_call: TRBV5-4
d_call: TRBD1
cdr3_aa: CASRTGRTNEKLFF
cdr3_nt: TGTGCCAGCAGGACAGGGCGGACTAATGAAAAACTGTTTTTT

clone_size: NA
j_call: TRBJ1-1
v_call: TRBV29-1
d_call: NA
cdr3_aa: CSVEVRGRDTEAFF
cdr3_nt: TGCAGCGTTGAAGTCCGGGGACGGGACACTGAAGCTTTCTTT

clone_size: once
j_call: TRBJ1-5
v_call: TRBV20-1
d_call: NA
cdr3_aa: CSARGGQPQHF
cdr3_nt: TGCAGTGCTAGGGGTGGTCAGCCCCAGCATTTT

clone_size: NA
j_call: TRBJ2-1
v_call: TRBV5-1
d_call: NA
cdr3_aa: CASSLGAESYNEQFF
cdr3_nt: TGCGCCAGCAGCTTGGGAGCGGAGAGCTACAATGAGCAGTTCTTC

clone_size: NA
j_call: TRBJ1-2
v_call: TRBV18
d_call: NA
cdr3_aa: CASSPPAAVPGYGYTF
cdr3_nt: TGTGCCAGCTCACCACCTGCTGCTGTACCGGGCTATGGCTACACCTTC

clone_size: few
j_call: TRBJ1-1
v_call: TRBV30
d_call: NA
cdr3_aa: CAWRGRASAEAFF
cdr3_nt: TGTGCCTGGAGGGGCAGGGCATCGGCTGAAGCTTTCTTT

clone_size: NA
j_call: TRBJ2-3
v_call: TRBV18
d_call: TRBD1
cdr3_aa: CASSPPGGQGRTDTQYF
cdr3_nt: TGTGCCAGCTCACCACCGGGGGGACAGGGGAGGACAGATACGCAGTATTTT

clone_size: NA
j_call: TRBJ2-1
v_call: TRBV6-5
d_call: TRBD2
cdr3_aa: CASSPRREYDNEQFF
cdr3_nt: TGTGCCAGCAGCCCCCGGCGGGAGTACGACAATGAGCAGTTCTTC

clone_size: NA
j_call: TRBJ2-3
v_call: TRBV5-1
d_call: NA
cdr3_aa: CASSLDYTDTQYF
cdr3_nt: TGCGCCAGCAGCTTGGATTACACAGATACGCAGTATTTT

clone_size: NA
j_call: TRBJ1-2
v_call: TRBV14
d_call: TRBD1
cdr3_aa: CASSQADRGYYGYTF
cdr3_nt: TGTGCCAGCAGCCAAGCTGACAGGGGATACTATGGCTACACCTTC

clone_size: NA
j_call: TRBJ2-5
v_call: TRBV28
d_call: TRBD1
cdr3_aa: CASSEGQQETQYF
cdr3_nt: TGTGCCAGCAGTGAGGGACAGCAAGAGACCCAGTACTTC

clone_size: once
j_call: TRBJ2-5
v_call: TRBV4-1
d_call: NA
cdr3_aa: CASSQGTIGRGETQYF
cdr3_nt: TGCGCCAGCAGCCAAGGGACGATTGGTCGCGGGGAGACCCAGTACTTC

clone_size: NA
j_call: TRBJ2-5
v_call: TRBV5-1
d_call: NA
cdr3_aa: CASSLGQAPVATQYF
cdr3_nt: TGCGCCAGCAGCTTGGGTCAGGCCCCCGTCGCGACCCAGTACTTC

clone_size: NA
j_call: TRBJ2-7
v_call: TRBV9
d_call: NA
cdr3_aa: CASSTEPGPYEQYF
cdr3_nt: TGTGCCAGCAGCACGGAACCGGGACCCTACGAGCAGTACTTC

clone_size: NA
j_call: TRBJ2-3
v_call: TRBV5-1
d_call: NA
cdr3_aa: CASSLAGRGTDTQYF
cdr3_nt: TGCGCCAGCAGCTTGGCAGGCAGGGGCACAGATACGCAGTATTTT

clone_size: once
j_call: TRBJ2-7
v_call: TRBV7-7
d_call: TRBD2
cdr3_aa: CASSPGTSNYEQYF
cdr3_nt: TGTGCCAGCAGCCCCGGGACTAGTAATTACGAGCAGTACTTC

clone_size: many
j_call: TRBJ2-7
v_call: TRBV2
d_call: TRBD1
cdr3_aa: CASRPTGTGAHEQYF
cdr3_nt: TGTGCCAGCAGACCGACCGGGACAGGGGCCCACGAGCAGTACTTC

clone_size: NA
j_call: TRBJ2-5
v_call: TRBV5-1
d_call: NA
cdr3_aa: CASSRDAWETQYF
cdr3_nt: TGCGCCAGCAGCCGGGACGCGTGGGAGACCCAGTACTTC

clone_size: NA
j_call: TRBJ1-4
v_call: TRBV29-1
d_call: TRBD1
cdr3_aa: CSVEGTGSSTNEKLFF
cdr3_nt: TGCAGCGTTGAAGGGACAGGTAGTTCAACTAATGAAAAACTGTTTTTT

clone_size: NA
j_call: TRBJ2-3
v_call: TRBV5-1
d_call: NA
cdr3_aa: CASSLDIADPRAYF
cdr3_nt: TGCGCCAGCAGCTTGGATATAGCGGACCCTCGGGCGTATTTT